The T cell receptor beta chain under discussion was sequenced for a study of shared clonotypes between healthy human individuals. This clone was picked up a small number of times. Germline and junction disagree at one end, which may indicate a read error. Germline CDR1 and CDR2: SNHLY and FYNNEI. The CDR3 length is 13 residues. The authors distributed each subset's genomic DNA evenly over several immunoSEQ plates. Assay used: immunoSEQ multiplex PCR; TCRdb lists only in-frame clones, some missing. Of around 2.3 million clones in the sample, almost 96% were seen once. What was sequenced was naive CD4+ T cells sorted from blood. The subset here: CD45RA+ positively selected. This receptor was obtained from a man between 18 and 35 years old in good health. The V gene is TRBV2, the J gene TRBJ1-2, with D unresolved. The CDR3 region is CASSFSPGPSQAF. As DNA, the CDR3 is TGTGCCAGCAGTTTCAGTCCAGGTCCAAGCCAAGCCTTC.